Sequencing of this T cell receptor beta chain was carried out in a study of metastatic and nonmetastatic thyroid tumors. In the study overall: Comparative analysis of repertoires was undertaken across blood and tumor or nodule tissue obtained from malignant and benign thyroid patients. Study conclusions and caveats: A significant increase in TCR beta diversity was reportedly seen in malignant thyroid tumors relative to benign nodules, in blood and tumor.

Per the original methods: The authors used CDR3 differences across clinicopathological groups to build a distant-metastasis classifier for papillary thyroid cancer. MiXCR was used by TCRdb to re-call the PCR reads. TCRdb's processing, not the authors' own work, is the source of the V and J calls. The profile covers 23,000 or so clones, with more than 25% appearing a single time and roughly a fifth taken by the ten largest. Concerning this clone itself: What it binds is not known.

Nobody among the patients had been given any treatment before thyroid surgery. Germline loops: CDR1 SGHNT, CDR2 YENEEA. This CDR3 has 14 residues. Trimming stripped 1 base from V and 3 bases from J, with 10 bases between. The material sequenced was blood. The receptor was derived from a female donor with papillary thyroid cancer or a benign thyroid nodule (not recorded which). Some clones in this sample may be carry-over from other donors' samples. The chain carries TRBV11-3 and TRBJ2-7; weak D call: TRBD1 (6 bases). The CDR3 loop is CASSLGAGVYEQYF. The DNA for the CDR3 is TGTGCCAGCAGCTTAGGAGCAGGGGTCTACGAGCAGTACTTC.